This TCR beta chain was sequenced for a study of T cell responses to AZD1222 COVID-19 vaccine. Study at large: Both about-4-week and about-12-week second-dose recipients were combined.

CDR3 length: 14 amino acids. Per the germline V gene, CDR1 is LNHDA and CDR2 is SQIVND (reference sequence). V trimming: 5 bases; J trimming: 2 bases; junction bases outside the gene matches: 4. Method: immunoSEQ multiplex PCR; TCRdb's copy keeps in-frame clones and lacks some. The sample lists about 130,000 clones, roughly 82% occurring once. The source material was peripheral blood, sampled on day 0 of AZD1222 vaccination. The chain links TRBV19 to TRBJ1-2, with TRBD1 matching over 8 bases. This TCR derives from an adult in good health. The CDR3 nucleotides read TGTGCCAGTAGTGCTGGACAGGGAAACTATGGCTACACCTTC. Protein: CASSAGQGNYGYTF. Filled out from reference TRBV19 and TRBJ1-2, the complete variable domain reads DGGITQSPKYLFRKEGQNVTLSCEQNLNHDAMYWYRQDPGQGLRLIYYSQIVNDFQKGDIAEGYSVSREKKESFPLTVTSAQKNPTAFYLCASSAGQGNYGYTFGSGTRLTVV.